This T cell receptor (beta chain) was captured in a study of blood T cell repertoires in COVID-19. Study context: There were acute and convalescent COVID-19 samples, and they came from the United States, Italy and Spain.

Profiled with immunoSEQ multiplex PCR; TCRdb holds only in-frame clones, not every one. Of about 100,000 clones detected, about 90% appear once; the ten largest clones hold around 2%. Germline CDR1 MDHEN, CDR2 SYDVKM. Deletions cut 1 base from V and 5 bases from J, with 14 bases between. CDR3 length: 16 amino acids. The TCR sequence derives from a human donor with active COVID-19. The donor label of this sample is uncertain. Sequencing was performed on peripheral blood. The chain employs TRBV28 and TRBJ1-4, with D tentatively TRBD1 (5 bases). Here the CDR3 reads CASSLFRGTVNEKLFF. CDR3 sequence (DNA): TGTGCCAGCAGTTTATTCCGGGGGACGGTAAATGAAAAACTGTTTTTT.